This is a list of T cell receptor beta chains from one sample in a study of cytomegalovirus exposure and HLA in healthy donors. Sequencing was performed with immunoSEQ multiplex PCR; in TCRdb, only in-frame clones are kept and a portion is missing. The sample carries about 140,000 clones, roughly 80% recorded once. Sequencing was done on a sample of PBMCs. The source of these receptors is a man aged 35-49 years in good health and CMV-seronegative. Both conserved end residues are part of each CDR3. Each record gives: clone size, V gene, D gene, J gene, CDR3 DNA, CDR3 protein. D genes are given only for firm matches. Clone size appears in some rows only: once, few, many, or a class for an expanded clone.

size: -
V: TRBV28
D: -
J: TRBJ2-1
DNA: TGTGCCAGCAGTATTCAGGGGTTCTACAATGAGCAGTTCTTC
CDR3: CASSIQGFYNEQFF

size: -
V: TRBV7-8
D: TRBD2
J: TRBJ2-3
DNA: TGTGCCAGCAGCTTTCGACTAGCGACTTTGTCAGATACGCAGTATTTT
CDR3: CASSFRLATLSDTQYF

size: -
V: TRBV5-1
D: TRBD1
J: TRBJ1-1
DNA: TGCGCCAGCAGCTTGGGTCGGACAGGGAACACTGAAGCTTTCTTT
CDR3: CASSLGRTGNTEAFF

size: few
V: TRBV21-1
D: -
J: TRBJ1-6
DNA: TGTGCCAGCAGCAAATTTGGGGGGTGTAATTCACCCCTCCACTTT
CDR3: CASSKFGGCNSPLHF

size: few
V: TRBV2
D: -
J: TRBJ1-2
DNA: TGTGCCAGCAGTGGCTTTCGGAGTGGCTACACCTTC
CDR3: CASSGFRSGYTF

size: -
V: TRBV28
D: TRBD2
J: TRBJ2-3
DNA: TGTGCCAGCAGCTTCGTTCTAGCGGGGGATAAAGATACGCAGTATTTT
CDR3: CASSFVLAGDKDTQYF

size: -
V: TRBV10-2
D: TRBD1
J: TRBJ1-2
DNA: TGCGCCAGCAGTAGGGACAGGGAGAGATACACCTTC
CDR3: CASSRDRERYTF

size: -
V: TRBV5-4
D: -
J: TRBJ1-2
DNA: TGTGCCAGCAGCCCCGAGGAGAACTATGGCTACACCTTC
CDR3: CASSPEENYGYTF

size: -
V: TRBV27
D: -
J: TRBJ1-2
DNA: TGTGCCAGCAGCCCCTGGGGGGGAGAGGGTGGCTACACCTTC
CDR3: CASSPWGGEGGYTF

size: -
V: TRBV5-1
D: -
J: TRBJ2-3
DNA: TGCGCCAGCAGCTTGAGTCGTGGGGGCGCACCGACAGATACGCAGTATTTT
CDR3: CASSLSRGGAPTDTQYF

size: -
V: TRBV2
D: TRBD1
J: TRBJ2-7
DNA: TGTGCCAGCACCGAACAGGGGGCGTGTGAGCAGTACTTC
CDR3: CASTEQGACEQYF

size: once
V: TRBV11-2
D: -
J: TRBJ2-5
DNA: TGTGCCAGCAGCCCTGAAGAGACCCAGTACTTC
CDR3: CASSPEETQYF

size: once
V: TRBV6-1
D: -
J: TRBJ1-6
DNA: TGTGCCAGCAGTGAGAGACAGACCAATTCACCCCTCCACTTT
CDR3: CASSERQTNSPLHF

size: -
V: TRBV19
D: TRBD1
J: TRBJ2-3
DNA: TGTGCCAGTACCCGACAGGGGGCGAAAGATACGCAGTATTTT
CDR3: CASTRQGAKDTQYF

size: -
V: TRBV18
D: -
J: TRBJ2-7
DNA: TGTGCCAGCTCACCACCGTCCCGGAGCTCCTACGAGCAGTACTTC
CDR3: CASSPPSRSSYEQYF

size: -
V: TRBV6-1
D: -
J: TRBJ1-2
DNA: TGTGCCAGCAGTGAACGCCAGGGAGGAGGCTATGGCTACACCTTC
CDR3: CASSERQGGGYGYTF

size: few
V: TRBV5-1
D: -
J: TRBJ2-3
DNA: TGCGCCAGCAGCCCCAGGGGTTATACGCAGTATTTT
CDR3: CASSPRGYTQYF

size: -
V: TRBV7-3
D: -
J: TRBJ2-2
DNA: TGTGCCAGCAGCTCAGGCGGGGAGCTGTTTTTT
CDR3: CASSSGGELFF

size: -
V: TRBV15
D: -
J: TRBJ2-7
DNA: TGTGCCACCAGCGGGCTGACAGACGAGCAGTACTTC
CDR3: CATSGLTDEQYF

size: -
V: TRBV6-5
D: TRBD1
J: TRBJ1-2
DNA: TGTGCCAGCAGTACGAACCAGGGGGGAGTCTATGGCTACACCTTC
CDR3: CASSTNQGGVYGYTF

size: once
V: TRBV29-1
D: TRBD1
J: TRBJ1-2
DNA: TGCAGCTCCCGGGACAGTTTTGATGGCTACACCTTC
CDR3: CSSRDSFDGYTF

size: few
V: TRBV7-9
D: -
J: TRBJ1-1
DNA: TGTGCCAGCACCTATCAGGAGGGGCTGGACACTGAAGCTTTCTTT
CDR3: CASTYQEGLDTEAFF

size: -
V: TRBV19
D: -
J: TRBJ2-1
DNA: TGTGCCAGCCTCCGGCCCCAGGGCGAGCAGTTCTTC
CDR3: CASLRPQGEQFF

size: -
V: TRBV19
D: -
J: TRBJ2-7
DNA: TGTGCCAGTAGTATAGGCTGGGGCCCTCGCTACGAGCAGTACTTC
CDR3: CASSIGWGPRYEQYF

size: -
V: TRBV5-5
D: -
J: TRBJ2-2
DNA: TGTGCCAGCAGCTTGATCAGGGGTTACACCGGGGAGCTGTTTTTT
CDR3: CASSLIRGYTGELFF

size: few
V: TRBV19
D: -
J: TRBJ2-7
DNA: TGTGCCAGTAGTTCACCGGGGAGTAAGTCCTACGAGCAGTACTTC
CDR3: CASSSPGSKSYEQYF

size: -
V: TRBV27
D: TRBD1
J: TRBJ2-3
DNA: TGTGCCAGCAGTCCCTCAGGGGGCGGTACGCAGTATTTT
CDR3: CASSPSGGGTQYF